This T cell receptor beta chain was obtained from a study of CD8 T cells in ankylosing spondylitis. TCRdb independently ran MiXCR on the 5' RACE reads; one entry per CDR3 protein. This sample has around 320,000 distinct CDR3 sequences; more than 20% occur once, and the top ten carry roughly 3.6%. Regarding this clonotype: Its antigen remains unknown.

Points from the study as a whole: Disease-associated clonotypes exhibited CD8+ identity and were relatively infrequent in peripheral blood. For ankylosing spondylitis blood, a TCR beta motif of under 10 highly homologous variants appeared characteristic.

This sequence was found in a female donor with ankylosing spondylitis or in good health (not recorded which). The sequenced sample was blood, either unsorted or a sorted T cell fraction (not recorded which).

The CDR3 DNA is TGTGCCAGCAGTGCGGGGACTAGCAGGTTGTACGAGCAGTACTTC. It codes for CASSAGTSRLYEQYF. The chain uses TRBV6-1 and TRBJ2-7; 9 bases are a match to TRBD2. CDR3 length equals 15 residues. The J segment lost 4 bases and the V segment lost 4 bases, leaving 8 bases of the junction unmatched. Germline V lookup: CDR1 MNHNS, CDR2 SASEGT.